This TCR beta chain was retrieved from a study of shared clonotypes between healthy human individuals. Overall study findings and caveats: When naive CD4 clonotypes were compared across four donors, 5% to 5.5% were shared.

Genomic DNA of each subset was evenly split across several immunoSEQ plates. Sequenced by immunoSEQ multiplex PCR; TCRdb stores in-frame clones only, minus some. The sample lists roughly 2,000,000 clones, roughly 95% occurring once. The CDR3 runs 14 residues. From germline, CDR1 is SQVTM and CDR2 ANQGSEA. Trimming took off 3 bases at V and 3 bases at J, with 13 bases between the two ends. Naive CD8 isolation took CD45RO-negative cells positively selected for CCR7 and excluded terminally differentiated effector memory CD45RA+ cells. Participating donors were healthy, HIV-negative adults free of recent acute infections or vaccinations. About this clone itself: Its antigen is not known.

The clonotype was recovered from a young man in good health. Sequencing input: naive CD8+ T cells sorted from blood. The rearrangement uses TRBV29-1 and TRBJ2-3; maybe TRBD1 (7 bases). CDR3 nucleotides: TGCAGCGTTGAGCAGGGGGGCACGACAGATACGCAGTATTTT. It codes for CSVEQGGTTDTQYF.